Following are 18 T cell receptor beta chains from one sample sequenced in a study of T cell changes during pregnancy in multiple sclerosis. The method was immunoSEQ multiplex PCR; TCRdb's version includes in-frame clones alone and lacks a portion of them. The profile covers 35,000 to 45,000 clones, with roughly 90% appearing a single time and 10% to 15% taken by the ten largest. The input for sequencing was CD8+ T cells from peripheral blood mononuclear cells, taken in the first trimester of pregnancy. All receptors derive from a female donor with multiple sclerosis, enrolled in a pregnancy study.

The chain combines TRBV2 with TRBJ1-1; no clear D. V was clipped by 6 bases and J by 3 bases, with 14 bases between them. Germline loops: CDR1 SNHLY, CDR2 FYNNEI. This CDR3 is 14 amino acids long. CDR3 protein: CASRRLGADTEAFF. In DNA form, the CDR3 reads TGTGCCAGCAGAAGGCTAGGAGCGGACACTGAAGCTTTCTTT.

The CDR3 reads CASSTRQGRFNQPQHF. The CDR3 DNA reads TGTGCCAGCAGTACCCGACAGGGGCGATTCAATCAGCCCCAGCATTTT. The V call is TRBV27, the J call TRBJ1-5, with 8 bases lining up with TRBD1. J lost 3 bases, V lost 5 bases, and 9 bases had no gene match. Per the germline V gene, CDR1 is MNHEY and CDR2 is SMNVEV (reference sequence). This CDR3 spans 16 amino acids.

This chain connects TRBV2 to TRBJ2-3, with TRBD2 as a possible D gene (5 bases). This CDR3 has 13 residues. The germline V gene encodes CDR1 SNHLY and CDR2 FYNNEI. V lost 8 bases and J lost 3, with 12 bases in between. CDR3 DNA: TGTGCCAGCCTCCGGGGAGCTACAGATACGCAGTATTTT. Amino acids: CASLRGATDTQYF.

This sequence joins TRBV6-1 and TRBJ2-7; D is perhaps TRBD2 (5 bases). The CDR3 runs 14 residues. Germline V CDR1 and CDR2: MNHNS, SASEGT. V was clipped by 6 bases and J by 3 bases, with 15 bases between them. CDR3 coding DNA: TGTGCCAGCAGGACTTGGGGAGCGGACTACGAGCAGTACTTC. Translated, it gives CASRTWGADYEQYF.

The CDR3 DNA follows: TGTGCCAGCAGCCCCCGGACAGGGCGGAACACTGAAGCTTTCTTT. Its translation is CASSPRTGRNTEAFF. This sequence joins TRBV7-9 and TRBJ1-1; 8 bases are a match to TRBD1. Trimming cost V 5 bases and J 1 base; bases outside gene matches: 6. The germline V gene has CDR1 SEHNR and CDR2 FQNEAQ (reference sequence). The CDR3 contains 15 residues.

V is TRBV7-2 and J is TRBJ2-7; tentatively, D is TRBD2 (7 bases). The CDR3 consists of 16 residues. Trimming cost V 2 bases and J 4 bases, with 18 bases left between them. Per germline, CDR1 SGHTA and CDR2 FQGNSA. CDR3 bases: TGTGCCAGCAGCTTATGGCGGGGGCCCAGCCAATACGAGCAGTACTTC. Translation: CASSLWRGPSQYEQYF.

The J gene is TRBJ2-7, the V gene TRBV15; a possible D gene is TRBD1 (5 bases). Germline CDR1 LNHNV, CDR2 YYDKDF (reference sequence). The CDR3 has 14 amino acids. V was clipped by 0 bases and J by 4 bases, with 10 bases between them. CDR3 coding DNA: TGTGCCACCAGCAGAGATAAGGGGATTTACGAGCAGTACTTC. This gives the protein CATSRDKGIYEQYF.

The V gene is TRBV7-3, the J gene TRBJ2-3; the D is unclear. This CDR3 region has 17 residues. Germline assignment: CDR1 SGHTA and CDR2 FQGTGA. Trimming left V 4 bases short and J 0 bases short, with 17 bases between. The CDR3 DNA follows: TGTGCCAGCAGCTCATATTCGACATTTGCTAGCACAGATACGCAGTATTTT. The encoded protein is CASSSYSTFASTDTQYF.

This chain uses TRBV11-2 with TRBJ1-1; D remains unclear. Germline CDR1 is SGHAT and CDR2 is FQNNGV. The germline V and J ends were trimmed by 5 bases and 4 bases, with 5 bases remaining between them. The CDR3 is made up of 11 amino acids. In nucleotides, the CDR3 is TGTGCCAGCAGCCGAGGCACTGAAGCTTTCTTT. It specifies CASSRGTEAFF.

The chain has TRBV2 and TRBJ2-7; D is perhaps TRBD2 (6 bases). Trimming removed 8 bases from V and 2 bases from J, with 13 bases in between. Germline V gives CDR1 SNHLY, CDR2 FYNNEI. This CDR3 is built from 13 residues. The CDR3, as DNA: TGTGCCAGCCTTAGCGGCCCGACCTACGAGCAGTACTTC. Its protein product is CASLSGPTYEQYF.

The chain combines TRBV9 with TRBJ1-2; 11 bases agree with TRBD1. The CDR3 runs to 13 residues. Per germline, CDR1 SGDLS and CDR2 YYNGEE. With V trimmed by 4 bases and J by 8 bases, 4 bases remained unmatched. The CDR3: CASSLRTGGGYTF. The CDR3 DNA follows: TGTGCCAGCAGCCTAAGGACAGGGGGCGGCTACACCTTC.

This chain joins TRBV9 and TRBJ1-1; D is unclear. The CDR3 runs to 14 residues. V was shortened by 4 bases and J by 2 bases, with 12 bases between the two germline ends. The germline V gene has CDR1 SGDLS and CDR2 YYNGEE. The CDR3 here is CASSSPPGNTEAFF. The CDR3 nucleotides read TGTGCCAGCAGCAGCCCGCCAGGTAACACTGAAGCTTTCTTT.

This clone was seen only once. V gene TRBV13 combines with J gene TRBJ2-1; D remains unclear. This CDR3 is built from 14 residues. The V gene's germline CDR1 is PRHDT and CDR2 FYEKMQ (reference sequence). V dropped 3 bases and J dropped 10 bases, with 16 bases sitting between them. The CDR3 DNA sequence: TGTGCCAGCAGCTTGTTGGCCCCACCGCAGGAGCAGTTCTTC. Translated: CASSLLAPPQEQFF.

This chain joins TRBV2 and TRBJ1-4; a weak D match, TRBD1 (5 bases). Per the germline V gene, CDR1 is SNHLY and CDR2 is FYNNEI. The V and J ends lost 6 bases and 4 bases respectively, with 18 bases between them. This CDR3 has 16 amino acids. The CDR3 is CASRPRDVGFNEKLFF. As DNA, the CDR3 is TGTGCCAGCAGGCCCAGGGATGTAGGGTTTAATGAAAAACTGTTTTTT.

The chain links TRBV11-1 to TRBJ1-2; 7 nucleotides agree with TRBD1. The CDR3 has 12 amino acids. The germline CDR1 and CDR2 sequences are SGHAT and FQDESV (reference sequence). The CDR3 protein is CGTGPKLDGYTF. DNA of the CDR3: TGTGGGACAGGCCCCAAACTTGATGGCTACACCTTC.

The chain is built from TRBV11-2 and TRBJ1-1, with unresolved D. CDR3 length: 12 residues. Trimming removed 1 base at V and 6 bases at J, with 6 bases between. Germline V CDR1 and CDR2: SGHAT, FQNNGV. Here the CDR3 reads CASSLVISEAFF. In DNA, the CDR3 is TGTGCCAGCAGCTTAGTTATCTCTGAAGCTTTCTTT.

This rearrangement joins TRBV6-6 to TRBJ1-1, with D hard to call. The CDR3 length is 11 residues. Trimming took off 6 bases at V and 7 bases at J, with 9 bases between the two ends. Germline V gene lookup returns CDR1 MNHNY and CDR2 SVGAGI (reference sequence). CDR3 DNA: TGTGCCAGCAGCGGGTCGGTTGAAGCTTTCTTT. The encoded protein is CASSGSVEAFF.

This chain uses TRBV9 with TRBJ2-3; 7 bases are shared with TRBD2. The germline CDR1 and CDR2 sequences are SGDLS and YYNGEE. The CDR3 consists of 14 residues. J gave up 5 bases and V 9 bases, and 12 bases lay outside the gene matches. CDR3 DNA sequence: TGTGCCACCGCCGGACTAGAAGGAGAAGATACGCAGTATTTT. Amino acids: CATAGLEGEDTQYF.